This T cell receptor (beta chain) was observed in a study of T cell changes during pregnancy in multiple sclerosis (dated 2019 in TCRdb). Regarding the study in general: The study looked at changes in the T cell repertoire across pregnancy in women with multiple sclerosis.

Worth noting for this clone: Its antigen is unknown. Base qualities are missing; no much larger clone stands one base away.

CDR3 length: 13 amino acids, cysteine to phenylalanine. Left in the record is the CDR3 DNA by itself, 39 bases read in frame from the first base. Trimming at the junction amounts to 0 bases on V and 3 bases on J, and the germline ends lie 5 bases apart. The germline V gene (reference sequence) provides CDR1 LNHNV and CDR2 YYDKDF. Library preparation used the immunoSEQ multiplex PCR assay. TCRdb provides this immuneACCESS table in a form limited to in-frame rearrangements. Some clones are lacking; in checked studies, under half of them reflect an unresolved V gene, and why the rest are absent is not known. This sample holds fewer than 90,000 clones; 85% to 95% were observed only once. The top ten clonotypes cover over 1.5% of the sample.

Sequencing was performed on peripheral blood, taken after pregnancy. This clonotype was sampled from a female donor in good health, enrolled as a control in a pregnancy study. The V and J segments used are TRBV15 and TRBJ2-5, with the D gene too uncertain to name. The base sequence is TGTGCCACCAGCAGAGACCAGAAAGAGACCCAGTACTTC. Its product reads: CATSRDQKETQYF. The variable domain in full, with residues beyond the CDR3 obtained from the reference TRBV15 and TRBJ2-5 genes, is DAMVIQNPRYQVTQFGKPVTLSCSQTLNHNVMYWYQQKSSQAPKLLFHYYDKDFNNEADTPDNFQSRRPNTSFCFLDIRSPGLGDTAMYLCATSRDQKETQYFGPGTRLLVL.